This TCR beta chain was captured in a study of blood T cells in healthy people across ages. PCR was performed a second time for about 6 to 12 cycles using a sample-barcoded 5' primer and a J-beta primer mix. One entry per CDR3 protein results from TCRdb running MiXCR on the 5' RACE reads. The sample lists some 700,000 distinct CDR3 sequences; 22% were seen once. This clonotype was observed a few times. V shed 2 bases and J 6 bases; nucleotides not matched to a gene: 5. The CDR3 covers 16 residues. The V gene's germline CDR1 is SGHTA and CDR2 FQGNSA. This clonotype originated in an older man in good health. Sequences were obtained from blood. The chain combines TRBV7-2 with TRBJ2-1, with 12 bases lining up with TRBD2. DNA of the CDR3: TGTGCCAGCAGCTTACCGGGACTAGCGGGTCCCAATGAGCAGTTCTTC. Protein: CASSLPGLAGPNEQFF.